A single sample gave rise to the 11 T cell receptor beta chains below, sequenced in a study of blood T cell repertoires in COVID-19. Clones were sequenced by immunoSEQ multiplex PCR, and TCRdb holds only the in-frame ones, with some missing. Among about 74,000 clones listed, just under 85% were seen once. The sequenced sample was peripheral blood. The receptors originated from a man in his 70s with acute or convalescent COVID-19.

The J gene is TRBJ1-1, the V gene TRBV7-9, with 9 bases fitting TRBD1. Germline CDR1 is SEHNR and CDR2 is FQNEAQ (reference sequence). There are 15 residues in the CDR3. V gave up 5 bases and J gave up 3 bases; unmatched junction bases: 7. This chain's CDR3 is CASSQGTGKDTEAFF. Here the CDR3 DNA reads TGTGCCAGCAGCCAAGGGACAGGGAAGGACACTGAAGCTTTCTTT.

Points on this clone: Other DNA sequences in the same sample also yield this CDR3. The chain carries TRBV5-1 and TRBJ1-4, with 7 bases lining up with TRBD1. Trimming removed 4 bases from V and 2 bases from J; junction bases left unmatched: 5. The germline CDR1 and CDR2 sequences are SGHRS and YFSETQ. The CDR3 covers 15 residues. As DNA, the CDR3 is TGCGCCAGCAGCCTAATGACAGGGACTAATGAAAAACTGTTTTTT. It yields the protein CASSLMTGTNEKLFF.

This clone was recorded once. The chain has TRBV5-6 and TRBJ1-3; D gene uncertain. V was pared by 0 bases and J by 5 bases, with 9 bases between. CDR3 length: 14 residues. From germline, CDR1 is SGHDT and CDR2 YYEEEE. CDR3 nucleotide sequence: TGTGCCAGCAGCTTGGCGGGAGGGAGAAACACCATATATTTT. This codes for CASSLAGGRNTIYF. The complete variable domain, with remaining parts taken from reference TRBV5-6 and TRBJ1-3, reads DAGVTQSPTHLIKTRGQQVTLRCSPKSGHDTVSWYQQALGQGPQFIFQYYEEEERQRGNFPDRFSGHQFPNYSSELNVNALLLGDSALYLCASSLAGGRNTIYFGEGSWLTVV.

The gene calls are TRBV19 and TRBJ1-2; 8 bases line up with TRBD1. Germline loops: CDR1 LNHDA, CDR2 SQIVND (reference sequence). V was clipped by 3 bases and J by 4 bases; unmatched bases: 4. This CDR3 comprises 14 residues. CDR3 nucleotide sequence: TGTGCCAGTAGTATCCCGGACAGGGCCTATGGCTACACCTTC. Its protein is CASSIPDRAYGYTF.

The CDR3 coding sequence is TGTGCCGCCCGGGACAGTAGCACAGATACGCAGTATTTT. Translation: CAARDSSTDTQYF. The V gene is TRBV24-1, the J gene TRBJ2-3; TRBD1 aligns across 7 bases. V dropped 12 bases and J dropped 0; count of bases not matched to a gene: 5. The CDR3 is 13 residues long. Germline CDR1 reads KGHDR; CDR2 reads SFDVKD.

The sample holds one count of this clone. The rearrangement uses TRBV2 and TRBJ1-6, with 7 bases matching TRBD1. The junction had 4 bases not matched to a gene; V was cut back by 1 base and J by 10 bases. CDR1 SNHLY and CDR2 FYNNEI come from the germline V gene. The CDR3 sequence is 14 residues long. CDR3 amino acids: CASSEEGGESPLHF. As DNA, the CDR3 is TGTGCCAGCAGTGAAGAAGGGGGCGAGTCACCCCTCCACTTT.

V is TRBV7-2 and J is TRBJ2-1; 7 nucleotides match TRBD1. V lost 5 bases, J lost 4 bases, and 11 bases stayed unmatched. Germline V lookup: CDR1 SGHTA, CDR2 FQGNSA. The CDR3 totals 16 residues. The CDR3, as DNA: TGTGCCAGCAGCAAATCACCCCCAGGGGGTTACAATGAGCAGTTCTTC. Translation gives CASSKSPPGGYNEQFF.

With regard to this clone: This sample includes further DNA sequences coding for the same CDR3. The rearrangement joins TRBV18 to TRBJ1-5; 9 positions match TRBD1. The trim removed 2 bases at V and 4 bases at J, leaving 3 bases unmatched. The germline gives CDR1 KGHSH, CDR2 LQKENI. The CDR3 consists of 15 residues. CDR3 region: CASSPDRGGNQPQHF. Written as DNA, the CDR3 is TGTGCCAGCTCACCAGACAGGGGGGGGAATCAGCCCCAGCATTTT. Using reference TRBV18 and TRBJ1-5 for the parts outside the CDR3, the full variable domain is NAGVMQNPRHLVRRRGQEARLRCSPMKGHSHVYWYRQLPEEGLKFMVYLQKENIIDESGMPKERFSAEFPKEGPSILRIQQVVRGDSAAYFCASSPDRGGNQPQHFGDGTRLSIL.

This chain links TRBV21-1 with TRBJ2-5; TRBD1 is the table's D call, not checked against the DNA. TRBV21-1 is assigned pseudogene status. This CDR3 is built from 17 residues. CDR3 sequence: CASRQASGQGAGETQYF. CDR3 DNA sequence: TGTGCCAGCAGGCAAGCCTCGGGACAGGGGGCGGGGGAGACCCAGTACTTC.

In this sample, this clone turned up once. This chain uses TRBV5-4 with TRBJ2-7; 11 bases are shared with TRBD2. V lost 4 bases to trimming and J lost 5 bases; unmatched junction nucleotides: 5. Germline V gives CDR1 SGHNT, CDR2 YYREEE (reference sequence). The CDR3 has 14 residues. DNA of the CDR3: TGTGCCAGCAGCCTACAACTAGCGGGGGACGAGCAGTACTTC. Translated: CASSLQLAGDEQYF.

In its sample, this clone was seen a few times. This chain joins TRBV6-5 and TRBJ1-3; 7 bases align to TRBD1. CDR3 size: 15 residues. V lost 6 bases and J lost 2; bases outside the gene matches: 7. In germline, CDR1 is MNHEY, CDR2 SVGAGI. CDR3 sequence reads: CASRVTGVAGNTIYF. The CDR3 DNA reads TGTGCCAGCAGAGTCACAGGGGTTGCTGGAAACACCATATATTTT.